This T cell receptor (beta chain) appears in the sequencing data of a study of early T cells in non-severe SARS-CoV-2 infection. In the study overall: Chains were not paired, and sequencing was done on bulk RNA from unsorted whole blood.

Study conclusions and caveats: The VDJdb matching leaned toward anti-spike CD8 responses and overlooked private and CD4 specificities.

At least ten counts were recorded for this clonotype. Its specificity is unknown. This CDR3 spans 11 amino acids. The V gene lost 6 bases and the J gene lost 7 bases, with 6 bases spanning the gap. Using its own MiXCR run on the 5' RACE reads, TCRdb lists one record per CDR3 protein. Of around 50,000 distinct CDR3 sequences in the sample, 10% to 15% were seen once. Sequenced sample: whole blood. This receptor was obtained from an adult who was a healthcare worker with PCR-confirmed SARS-CoV-2 infection or an uninfected control (not recorded which). The chain couples TRBV12-3 or TRBV12-4 to TRBJ2-2, with no clear D. The CDR3 here is CASRERGELFF. CDR3 nucleotide sequence: TGTGCCAGCAGGGAACGCGGGGAGCTGTTTTTT.